This paragraph reports one TCR beta chain. TCR beta cDNA was made by 5'RACE template switching with UMIs. TCRdb reprocessed the 5' RACE reads; each CDR3 protein has one entry and no DNA is given. The sample table includes roughly 420,000 distinct CDR3 sequences. This sample was taken from a study of T cells expressing NK-cell markers. Germline V gene data show CDR1 as SGHTA and CDR2 as FQGNSA. This CDR3 is built from 14 residues. The TCR originated in a woman between 18 and 70 years old in good health. The chain has TRBV7-2 and TRBJ1-2; TCRdb names TRBD1, which stays unverified in the absence of DNA. Sequenced sample: blood T cells: a sorted CD56 or NKG2C T cell subset, CD4+ or CD8+ T cells, or bulk PBMC T cells (not recorded which). Here the CDR3 reads CASSLGGAGYGYTF.